This passage covers 6 T cell receptor beta chains from one sample sequenced in a study of blood T cell repertoires in COVID-19. Using immunoSEQ multiplex PCR, the repertoire was profiled, and TCRdb retains in-frame clones only, with some absent. The table shows under 550,000 clones, with roughly 90% occurring only once. The sample taken for sequencing was peripheral blood. The receptors originated from a man aged 18 to 29 with COVID-19, enrolled during active disease.

The chain uses TRBV27 and TRBJ2-7; D might be TRBD1 (6 bases). Trimming took 0 bases from V and 1 from J, leaving 13 bases between them. Per germline, CDR1 MNHEY and CDR2 SMNVEV (reference sequence). CDR3 length equals 16 residues. The CDR3 coding sequence is TGTGCCAGCAGTTTATCGATATACAGGGAATCCTACGAGCAGTACTTC. It translates to CASSLSIYRESYEQYF.

This rearrangement joins TRBV19 to TRBJ1-2, with TRBD1 as a possible D gene (5 bases). CDR3 size: 17 residues. With 3 bases removed from V and 2 bases from J, the gap between germline ends came to 19 bases. The germline CDR1 and CDR2 sequences are LNHDA and SQIVND (reference sequence). In DNA, the CDR3 is TGTGCCAGTAGTATTTATGAAGCAGGGTTCGGGAACTATGGCTACACCTTC. Protein: CASSIYEAGFGNYGYTF.

This rearrangement joins TRBV30 to TRBJ2-5, with D maybe TRBD2 (5 bases). Germline-derived CDR1 and CDR2 are GTSNPN and SVGIG (reference sequence). The CDR3 covers 11 residues. Trimming pared 2 bases from V and 5 bases from J, leaving 6 bases between. In DNA form, the CDR3 reads TGTGCCTGGAGTCCGGGGGAGACCCAGTACTTC. Protein: CAWSPGETQYF.

This clone was picked up a small number of times. The chain uses TRBV30 and TRBJ1-3; no firm D call. V was cut by 5 bases and J by 1 base, with 9 bases left in between. The germline CDR1 and CDR2 sequences are GTSNPN and SVGIG (reference sequence). The CDR3 length is 13 residues. The CDR3 is CAWDLNSGNTIYF. CDR3 DNA: TGTGCCTGGGACCTAAATTCTGGAAACACCATATATTTT.

The rearrangement joins TRBV7-9 to TRBJ2-7, with 7 bases matching TRBD1. CDR3 length equals 14 residues. Trimming removed 5 bases from V and 2 bases from J; junction bases left unmatched: 6. CDR1 and CDR2 from the germline V gene are SEHNR and FQNEAQ (reference sequence). For the CDR3, the DNA is TGTGCCAGCAGCACCCACAGGGGTCCCTACGAGCAGTACTTC. As protein: CASSTHRGPYEQYF.

The V call is TRBV19, the J call TRBJ2-2; 7 bases agree with TRBD1. Looked up from germline, CDR1 is LNHDA and CDR2 is SQIVND (reference sequence). This CDR3 spans 15 amino acids. Trimming removed 7 bases from V and 3 bases from J; junction bases left unmatched: 8. The CDR3 bases are TGTGCCAGTAAAGGGGGCGCATGGGACACCGGGGAGCTGTTTTTT. Translation gives CASKGGAWDTGELFF. The whole variable domain, filled in from reference TRBV19 and TRBJ2-2, reads DGGITQSPKYLFRKEGQNVTLSCEQNLNHDAMYWYRQDPGQGLRLIYYSQIVNDFQKGDIAEGYSVSREKKESFPLTVTSAQKNPTAFYLCASKGGAWDTGELFFGEGSRLTVL.